This T cell receptor beta chain was identified in a study of blood T cells in healthy people across ages. In this sample, this clonotype turned up many times. Next came a second PCR, run for roughly 6 to 11 cycles, which used a sample-barcoded 5' primer along with a J-beta primer mix. TCRdb re-called the 5' RACE reads through MiXCR, storing one row per CDR3 protein. The table has over a million distinct CDR3 sequences, more than 40% seen once; the top ten hold about 19%. Trimming removed 4 bases from V and 0 bases from J; junction bases left unmatched: 7. This CDR3 spans 15 amino acids. Germline-derived CDR1 and CDR2 are DFQATT and SNEGSKA (reference sequence).

The chain uses TRBV20-1 and TRBJ2-3; TRBD2 matches at 7 bases. The receptor comes from an older woman in good health. Sample: blood. CDR3 DNA: TGCAGTGCTAATTCGCTAGCGGCTAGCACAGATACGCAGTATTTT. Translation: CSANSLAASTDTQYF.